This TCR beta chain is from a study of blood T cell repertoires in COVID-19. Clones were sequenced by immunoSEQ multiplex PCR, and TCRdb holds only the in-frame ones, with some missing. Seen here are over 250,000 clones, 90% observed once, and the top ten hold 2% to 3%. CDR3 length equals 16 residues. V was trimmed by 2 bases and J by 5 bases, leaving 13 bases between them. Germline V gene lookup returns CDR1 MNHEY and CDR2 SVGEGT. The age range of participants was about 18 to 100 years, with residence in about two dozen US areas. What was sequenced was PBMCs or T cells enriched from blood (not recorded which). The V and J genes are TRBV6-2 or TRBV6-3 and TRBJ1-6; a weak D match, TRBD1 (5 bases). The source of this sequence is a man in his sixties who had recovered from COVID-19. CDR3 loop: CASSYATGGNNSPLHF. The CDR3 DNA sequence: TGTGCCAGCAGTTACGCCACGGGGGGAAATAATTCACCCCTCCACTTT.